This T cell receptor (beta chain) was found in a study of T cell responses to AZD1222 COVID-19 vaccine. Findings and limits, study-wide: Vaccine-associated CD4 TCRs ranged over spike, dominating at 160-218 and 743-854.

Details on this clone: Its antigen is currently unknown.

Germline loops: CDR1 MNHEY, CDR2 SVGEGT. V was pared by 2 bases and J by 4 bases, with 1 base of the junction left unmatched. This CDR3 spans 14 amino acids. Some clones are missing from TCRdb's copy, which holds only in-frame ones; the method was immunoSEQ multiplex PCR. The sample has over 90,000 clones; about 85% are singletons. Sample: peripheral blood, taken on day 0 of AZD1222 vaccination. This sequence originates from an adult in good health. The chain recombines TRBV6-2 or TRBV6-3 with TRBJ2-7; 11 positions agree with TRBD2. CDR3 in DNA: TGTGCCAGCAGTTACGGACTAGCGGGTTACGAGCAGTACTTC. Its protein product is CASSYGLAGYEQYF.